The sequence of this T cell receptor (beta chain) was determined in a study of regulatory T cells in long-lasting Graves disease. Study as a whole: Those with persistent Graves' disease had received antithyroid drugs for over 5 years with positive TSH receptor antibodies. Study-level results: Comparison showed that persistent patients shared more public clonotypes (2,741) than new patients (nearly 1,000). Among samples with persistent disease, TRBV28, TRBJ1-2 and TRBJ2-5 were favored.

Germline lookup yields CDR1 SGHKS and CDR2 YYEKEE (reference sequence). This CDR3 contains 16 residues. With 0 bases clipped from V and 3 bases from J, the junction kept 3 bases outside the gene matches. The time point is: persistent/refractory GD, antithyroid drugs over 5 years with positive TRAb. Generation of the TCR library employed RNA extracted from PBMCs. Each of the patients was recruited from an endocrinology department situated in Xi'an, China. Remarks on this clonotype: What it recognizes is unknown.

Sequencing libraries for TCR beta were prepared with iRepertoire HTBI primers and Arm-PCR of CDR3 regions. Using its own MiXCR run on the multiplex PCR reads, TCRdb lists one record per CDR3 protein. The repertoire has over 450,000 distinct CDR3 sequences, about 22% of them found once; the top ten carry around 7%. The chain combines TRBV5-5 with TRBJ1-6, with 7 bases that match TRBD1. Sequencing used peripheral blood mononuclear cells (PBMCs), obtained when the disease was refractory, from a patient treated with antithyroid drugs. The receptor's source is a female donor with Graves disease. The CDR3 reads CASSLAPGGYNSPLHF. The CDR3 coding sequence is TGTGCCAGCAGCTTGGCTCCAGGGGGCTATAATTCACCCCTCCACTTT.